This T cell receptor (beta chain) was observed in a study of shared clonotypes between healthy human individuals. Only Caucasian adults living in Nashville, Tennessee made up the donor group. Comment on this clone: Antigen unknown.

Findings and limits, study-wide: For sorted subsets, rarefaction showed incomplete sequencing despite large depth.

V was pared by 2 bases and J by 8 bases, with 9 bases between. Germline values: CDR1 MGHRA, CDR2 YSYEKL. The CDR3 runs 12 residues. A 200 ng quantity of DNA, 25,000 to 35,000 T cell genomes, went into the sorted-subset replicate PCRs. The assay was immunoSEQ multiplex PCR, and TCRdb's table has in-frame clones only and misses some. The sample has 2 million to 2.5 million clones; over 90% are singletons. The gene calls are TRBV4-1 and TRBJ2-5; D uncertain. This clonotype was sampled from a man between 18 and 29 years old in good health. Some clones in this sample may be carry-over from other donors' samples. Sequenced: naive CD4+ T cells from PBMCs. Subset given: CD45RA+ positively selected. CDR3 residues: CASSQIGQTQYF. CDR3 in DNA: TGCGCCAGCAGCCAAATTGGCCAAACCCAGTACTTC.